Ten or more counts support the clone carrying this T cell receptor beta chain. What it binds is not known. This sample is part of a study of CD8 T cells in ankylosing spondylitis. Quantitative 5'-RACE with molecular barcodes produced the TCR beta libraries. A single record per CDR3 protein comes from TCRdb applying MiXCR to the 5' RACE reads. The sample holds about 360,000 distinct CDR3 sequences, roughly 22% seen once. General study results and limits: As reported, disease-linked clones showed significant enrichment in matched ankylosing spondylitis synovial fluid. Among TCR beta sequences, a motif of 7 to 9 highly homologous variants appeared characteristic of ankylosing spondylitis blood.

This CDR3 region has 11 residues. V gave up 3 bases and J gave up 5 bases, with 7 bases separating them. Germline values: CDR1 SQVTM, CDR2 ANQGSEA. This TCR came from a male donor with ankylosing spondylitis or in good health (not recorded which). The chain couples TRBV29-1 to TRBJ1-1; no reliable D call. The sample taken for sequencing was blood, either unsorted or a sorted T cell fraction (not recorded which). Here the CDR3 reads CSVDWGTEAFF. The CDR3 DNA reads as TGCAGCGTTGATTGGGGTACTGAAGCTTTCTTT.